This passage covers 32 T cell receptor beta chains from one sample sequenced in a study of a mutant IDH1 vaccine in newly diagnosed glioma. The time point: week 11, during vaccination. Vaccination used 300 ug of mutant IDH1 20-mer peptide per dose, with topical imiquimod. Assay: immunoSEQ multiplex PCR; the TCRdb copy retains only in-frame clones and omits some. The table has 34,000 or so clones, roughly 78% seen once; the top ten hold approximately 23%. No antigens are known for them. The sample consisted of PBMCs, taken from a glioma patient whose treatment included an IDH1 peptide vaccine. The receptor source for this set is a man aged 30-40 years with glioma.

This chain uses TRBV11-2 with TRBJ2-7, with a possible D match to TRBD1 (6 bases). The germline CDR1 and CDR2 sequences are SGHAT and FQNNGV. The CDR3 runs to 13 residues. V was pared by 1 base and J by 7 bases, with 11 bases between. CDR3 DNA: TGTGCCAGCAGCTTAGTCCAGGGGTGGGAGCAGTACTTC. Translation: CASSLVQGWEQYF.

This sequence joins TRBV6-1 and TRBJ1-5, with D maybe TRBD1 (6 bases). The CDR3 loop spans 12 amino acids. The V gene's germline CDR1 is MNHNS and CDR2 SASEGT. The ends were cut back, 8 bases at V and 4 bases at J, with 9 bases in the middle. The CDR3 loop reads CASWGQNQPQHF. The CDR3 region has the DNA TGTGCCAGCTGGGGACAAAATCAGCCCCAGCATTTT.

V and J are TRBV30 and TRBJ2-4, with a tentative D call TRBD1 (6 bases). Deletions cut 5 bases from V and 3 bases from J, with 11 bases between. The CDR3 runs to 13 residues. The germline V gene has CDR1 GTSNPN and CDR2 SVGIG (reference sequence). The CDR3 loop is CAWAGAGKNIQYF. The CDR3 DNA is TGTGCCTGGGCAGGGGCGGGCAAAAACATTCAGTACTTC.

This clone was seen a handful of times. This chain connects TRBV9 to TRBJ2-1, with TRBD1 identical over 10 bases. The CDR3 totals 14 residues. The germline V gene encodes CDR1 SGDLS and CDR2 YYNGEE. After removal of 4 bases from V and 6 bases from J, the junction contained 4 bases not matched to a gene. The CDR3 is CASSPRTGGNEQFF. Here the CDR3 DNA reads TGTGCCAGCAGCCCTCGGACAGGGGGCAATGAGCAGTTCTTC. The full variable domain, with the rest looked up from reference TRBV9 and TRBJ2-1, is DSGVTQTPKHLITATGQRVTLRCSPRSGDLSVYWYQQSLDQGLQFLIQYYNGEERAKGNILERFSAQQFPDLHSELNLSSLELGDSALYFCASSPRTGGNEQFFGPGTRLTVL.

This clone has only a few counts. V gene TRBV30 combines with J gene TRBJ2-3, with a tentative D call TRBD2 (5 bases). The CDR3 has 13 amino acids. Trimming took 0 bases from V and 5 from J, leaving 9 bases between them. Per the germline V gene, CDR1 is GTSNPN and CDR2 is SVGIG (reference sequence). The DNA for the CDR3 is TGTGCCTGGAGTGTAAATGAGGGAGATACGCAGTATTTT. Its protein product is CAWSVNEGDTQYF.

The genes are TRBV4-2 and TRBJ2-3; D is uncertain. The germline CDR1 and CDR2 sequences are LGHNA and YNFKEQ. This CDR3 comprises 14 residues. The V and J ends lost 2 bases and 0 bases respectively, with 6 bases between them. The CDR3 DNA reads as TGTGCCAGCAGCCAATACTCTAGCACAGATACGCAGTATTTT. Its translation is CASSQYSSTDTQYF.

The chain recombines TRBV5-1 with TRBJ2-2, with D uncertain. Trimming shortened V by 2 bases and J by 3 bases, and 5 bases separated the two germline ends. Germline loops: CDR1 SGHRS, CDR2 YFSETQ. The CDR3 totals 13 residues. This CDR3 is CASSFEYTGELFF. CDR3 nucleotide sequence: TGCGCCAGCAGCTTTGAGTACACCGGGGAGCTGTTTTTT.

This chain uses TRBV30 with TRBJ1-2, with D possibly matching TRBD1 (6 bases). Between the trimmed V and J ends, which lost 5 bases and 8 bases, there was a span of 18 bases. Germline V gives CDR1 GTSNPN, CDR2 SVGIG (reference sequence). The CDR3 is 13 amino acids. CDR3 nucleotides: TGTGCCTGGGGTTCCCGGGGTAGGGGGGGCTACACCTTC. This gives the protein CAWGSRGRGGYTF. Full variable domain (outside the CDR3, taken from reference TRBV30 and TRBJ1-2): SQTIHQWPATLVQPVGSPLSLECTVEGTSNPNLYWYRQAAGRGLQLLFYSVGIGQISSEVPQNLSASRPQDRQFILSSKKLLLSDSGFYLCAWGSRGRGGYTFGSGTRLTVV.

The table lists this clone with a few counts. This chain links TRBV11-2 with TRBJ2-5; D not resolved. The CDR3 sequence is 11 residues long. Germline assignment: CDR1 SGHAT and CDR2 FQNNGV. V lost 3 bases, J lost 4 bases, and 3 bases lay in between. The CDR3 sequence: CASSLAETQYF. The CDR3, as DNA: TGTGCCAGCAGCTTGGCAGAGACCCAGTACTTC.

The chain joins TRBV19 to TRBJ2-1; D assignment may be TRBD1 or TRBD2 (6 bases each). The ends were cut back, 9 bases at V and 3 bases at J, with 18 bases in the middle. This CDR3 is built from 15 residues. Germline values: CDR1 LNHDA, CDR2 SQIVND (reference sequence). CDR3 nucleotides: TGTGCCAGGATGGGGGGCAGACTGGTCTACAATGAGCAGTTCTTC. Encoded protein: CARMGGRLVYNEQFF.

This clone was seen only once. The rearrangement uses TRBV2 and TRBJ1-4; 9 bases align to TRBD1. The V segment lost 6 bases and the J segment 2 bases; nucleotides outside the gene matches: 7. The length of the CDR3 is 16 residues. Germline V lookup: CDR1 SNHLY, CDR2 FYNNEI. As DNA, the CDR3 is TGTGCCAGCAGCCCGGACAGGGGAGGGACTAATGAAAAACTGTTTTTT. Encoded protein: CASSPDRGGTNEKLFF. The complete variable domain, with remaining parts taken from reference TRBV2 and TRBJ1-4, reads EPEVTQTPSHQVTQMGQEVILRCVPISNHLYFYWYRQILGQKVEFLVSFYNNEISEKSEIFDDQFSVERPDGSNFTLKIRSTKLEDSAMYFCASSPDRGGTNEKLFFGSGTQLSVL.

V gene TRBV6-5 combines with J gene TRBJ1-2; D is ambiguous. Germline CDR1 reads MNHEY; CDR2 reads SVGAGI. This CDR3 is 13 amino acids long. Between the trimmed V and J ends, which lost 0 bases and 5 bases, there was a span of 7 bases. CDR3 region: CASSYSPTYGYTF. CDR3 nucleotides: TGTGCCAGCAGTTACTCCCCGACTTATGGCTACACCTTC.

The chain combines TRBV6-5 with TRBJ2-7; 11 positions match TRBD2. The CDR3 has 15 amino acids. V shed 6 bases and J 0 bases; nucleotides not matched to a gene: 4. CDR1 MNHEY and CDR2 SVGAGI come from the germline V gene. The CDR3: CASRIAGGSSYEQYF. The CDR3 DNA is TGTGCCAGCAGGATAGCGGGAGGGTCCTCCTACGAGCAGTACTTC.

The V call is TRBV7-6, the J call TRBJ2-7, with 8 bases that match TRBD1. Germline V gene sequence: CDR1 SGHVS, CDR2 FNYEAQ. Trimming removed 1 base from V and 2 bases from J; junction bases left unmatched: 7. The CDR3 sequence is 16 residues long. CDR3 DNA sequence: TGTGCCAGCAGCTTAGGCAGGGGGCCGAAAGCCTACGAGCAGTACTTC. Translating gives CASSLGRGPKAYEQYF.

This clone was counted only a few times. The chain is built from TRBV5-1 and TRBJ1-1, with a tentative D call TRBD1 (6 bases). Germline CDR1 SGHRS, CDR2 YFSETQ. Trimming stripped 7 bases from V and 5 bases from J, with 15 bases between. The CDR3 totals 13 residues. The CDR3 loop is CASSEGELTEAFF. CDR3 DNA sequence: TGCGCCAGCTCGGAGGGGGAGTTGACTGAAGCTTTCTTT.

This clone was seen once. The rearrangement uses TRBV4-2 and TRBJ2-1; D is unclear. The V end was cut by 1 base, the J end by 1 base, with 8 bases between. The germline CDR1 and CDR2 sequences are LGHNA and YNFKEQ. This CDR3 is 15 amino acids long. The CDR3 region is CASSQVWLSYNEQFF. The CDR3 nucleotides read TGTGCCAGCAGCCAAGTCTGGCTGTCCTACAATGAGCAGTTCTTC.

The chain uses TRBV30 and TRBJ1-4; 7 bases are a match to TRBD1. The CDR3 extends over 15 amino acids. Trimming at V came to 0 bases and at J to 7 bases, leaving 8 bases not matched to a gene. From germline, CDR1 is GTSNPN and CDR2 SVGIG (reference sequence). The CDR3: CAWSVPDRDAEKLFF. The CDR3 region has the DNA TGTGCCTGGAGTGTACCCGACAGGGATGCTGAAAAACTGTTTTTT.

This clone was detected only a few times. CDR3: CASNQGPNQPQHF. In nucleotides, the CDR3 is TGTGCCAGCAACCAGGGTCCCAATCAGCCCCAGCATTTT. The gene calls are TRBV9 and TRBJ1-5; D perhaps matches TRBD1 (5 bases). The CDR3 is 13 residues long. CDR1 and CDR2 from the germline V gene are SGDLS and YYNGEE. The V end lost 6 bases, the J end lost 3 bases, and 10 bases lay between the germline ends.

The gene calls are TRBV29-1 and TRBJ2-7; possible D gene TRBD2, 6 bases. CDR1 and CDR2 from the germline V gene are SQVTM and ANQGSEA. This CDR3 has 12 amino acids. Trimming took 4 bases from V and 7 from J, leaving 14 bases between them. This CDR3 reads CSVGGAGGEQYF. In DNA form, the CDR3 reads TGCAGCGTTGGGGGAGCCGGGGGAGAGCAGTACTTC.

The CDR3 region has the DNA TGTGCCAGCAGCGCTGGACAGGGATCTGGTGGGGAGCTGTTTTTT. Its protein product is CASSAGQGSGGELFF. The chain couples TRBV6-5 to TRBJ2-2, with TRBD1 identical over 8 bases. The junction had 11 bases not matched to a gene; V was cut back by 6 bases and J by 8 bases. Germline CDR1 is MNHEY and CDR2 is SVGAGI. The CDR3 has 15 amino acids.

The J gene is TRBJ1-5, the V gene TRBV7-9; D gene ambiguous. The V end was cut by 5 bases, the J end by 1 base, with 3 bases between. CDR1 and CDR2 (germline): SEHNR, FQNEAQ (reference sequence). The CDR3 spans 12 residues. The DNA for the CDR3 is TGTGCCAGCAGCGAAAGCAATCAGCCCCAGCATTTT. This sequence encodes CASSESNQPQHF.

The chain carries TRBV4-1 and TRBJ1-1; a possible D gene is TRBD1 (5 bases). Germline CDR1 MGHRA, CDR2 YSYEKL. This CDR3 has 16 amino acids. Trimming removed 1 base at V and 6 bases at J, with 18 bases between. DNA of the CDR3: TGCGCCAGCAGCCAAGTTGGCAGCTTGGGACGGGCTGAAGCTTTCTTT. This translates into CASSQVGSLGRAEAFF.

The V and J genes are TRBV9 and TRBJ2-2; D call uncertain. V lost 0 bases and J lost 7, with 7 bases in between. This CDR3 is 13 amino acids long. Germline loops: CDR1 SGDLS, CDR2 YYNGEE. CDR3 loop: CASSVVGDGELFF. CDR3 bases: TGTGCCAGCAGCGTAGTAGGTGACGGGGAGCTGTTTTTT.

J is TRBJ1-1 and V is TRBV29-1, with TRBD1 as a possible D gene (6 bases). Trimming left V 2 bases short and J 5 bases short, with 15 bases between. CDR3 size: 14 residues. Germline-derived CDR1 and CDR2 are SQVTM and ANQGSEA. The CDR3 protein is CSVERSGGSTEAFF. The CDR3, as DNA: TGCAGCGTTGAAAGAAGCGGGGGCTCGACTGAAGCTTTCTTT.

The chain combines TRBV19 with TRBJ2-3; no definite D call. Deletions cut 6 bases from V and 0 bases from J, with 13 bases between. Germline assignment: CDR1 LNHDA and CDR2 SQIVND (reference sequence). CDR3 length equals 15 residues. The CDR3 coding sequence is TGTGCCAGTAGGCTGGCAGCAACTAGCACAGATACGCAGTATTTT. As protein: CASRLAATSTDTQYF.

The chain combines TRBV6-6 with TRBJ1-2, with D tentatively TRBD1 (6 bases). The CDR3 contains 13 residues. V gave up 6 bases and J gave up 8 bases, with 16 bases separating them. Germline CDR1 reads MNHNY; CDR2 reads SVGAGI (reference sequence). CDR3 amino acids: CASSRFTGQGYTF. CDR3 sequence (DNA): TGTGCCAGCAGCCGCTTTACAGGGCAAGGCTACACCTTC.

The chain carries TRBV18 and TRBJ2-7; 10 nucleotides line up with TRBD1. J gave up 4 bases and V 6 bases, and 3 bases lay outside the gene matches. The CDR3 runs 13 residues. Germline loops: CDR1 KGHSH, CDR2 LQKENI. The CDR3 DNA reads TGTGCCAGCTCCCTGGACAGGGGGTACGAGCAGTACTTC. Protein product: CASSLDRGYEQYF.

The genes are TRBV5-6 and TRBJ1-3; the match to TRBD1 covers 7 bases. The CDR3 runs 16 residues. V was clipped by 4 bases and J by 5 bases; unmatched bases: 12. Germline V gene data show CDR1 as SGHDT and CDR2 as YYEEEE. The chain's CDR3 is CASSIPARGLRNTIYF. Written as DNA, the CDR3 is TGTGCCAGCAGCATCCCGGCGAGGGGGCTAAGAAACACCATATATTTT.

The V gene is TRBV11-3, the J gene TRBJ2-3; a weak D match, TRBD2 (5 bases). CDR1 is SGHNT and CDR2 is YENEEA in the germline V gene. There are 15 residues in the CDR3. The V gene lost 7 bases and the J gene lost 4 bases, with 18 bases spanning the gap. This CDR3 reads CASTYSVGSSDTQYF. The CDR3 bases are TGTGCCAGCACCTATTCGGTAGGGAGTTCAGATACGCAGTATTTT.

The rearrangement links TRBV7-2 to TRBJ2-1, with D perhaps TRBD1 (6 bases). Looked up from germline, CDR1 is SGHTA and CDR2 is FQGNSA. V was cut by 5 bases and J by 6 bases, with 11 bases left in between. The CDR3 covers 13 residues. This CDR3 reads CASSLDSFNEQFF. In DNA form, the CDR3 reads TGTGCCAGCAGCCTGGACAGTTTCAATGAGCAGTTCTTC.

The genes are TRBV2 and TRBJ1-2; D remains ambiguous. Germline loops: CDR1 SNHLY, CDR2 FYNNEI. Trimming shortened V by 8 bases and J by 9 bases, and 22 bases separated the two germline ends. The CDR3 is made up of 14 amino acids. This chain's CDR3 is CASSEAGIQYRYTF. The CDR3 nucleotides are TGTGCCAGCTCCGAGGCTGGTATCCAATATCGCTACACCTTC.

This clone was found a few times. The chain combines TRBV5-4 with TRBJ1-6; D gene unclear. Trimming removed 4 bases at V and 8 bases at J, with 13 bases between. The length of the CDR3 is 14 residues. CDR1 and CDR2 from the germline V gene are SGHNT and YYREEE (reference sequence). In DNA, the CDR3 is TGTGCCAGCAGCCCCCACCCTCTTGATTCACCCCTCCACTTT. It translates to CASSPHPLDSPLHF.